The 15 T cell receptor beta chains below were found in one sample sequenced in a study of blood T cell repertoires in COVID-19. TCRdb keeps only in-frame clones here, not all; method: immunoSEQ multiplex PCR. Altogether roughly 380,000 clones are present, more than 85% being singletons, with the ten largest covering 2.5% to 3%. The sequenced sample consisted of PBMCs or T cells enriched from blood (not recorded which). All receptors come from a woman in her twenties or thirties who had recovered from COVID-19.

V is TRBV3-1 (or the pseudogene TRBV3-2) and J is TRBJ2-3, with D perhaps TRBD1 (5 bases). Germline CDR1 reads LGHDT; CDR2 reads YNNKEL (reference sequence). V lost 8 bases, J lost 0 bases, and 12 bases lay in between. The CDR3 consists of 14 residues. CDR3 bases: TGTGCCAGCGTCCGGCAGGGAAGCACAGATACGCAGTATTTT. Protein sequence: CASVRQGSTDTQYF.

The genes are TRBV10-3 and TRBJ1-5, with TRBD1 matching 9 bases. This CDR3 is 17 amino acids long. Germline CDR1 ENHRY, CDR2 SYGVKD. V lost 3 bases, J lost 4 bases, and 10 bases stayed unmatched. The CDR3 coding sequence is TGTGCCATCAGTGACAGGACAGGGGCCATCGGGAATCAGCCCCAGCATTTT. It specifies CAISDRTGAIGNQPQHF.

The CDR3: CASSDPPDRGNQPQHF. In DNA, the CDR3 is TGTGCCAGCAGTGACCCCCCTGACAGGGGGAATCAGCCCCAGCATTTT. V usage is TRBV6-4 and J usage is TRBJ1-5; 9 bases agree with TRBD1. Germline V gene sequence: CDR1 MRHNA, CDR2 SNTAGT. V was pared by 2 bases and J by 4 bases, with 6 bases of the junction left unmatched. This CDR3 is 16 amino acids long.

This chain joins TRBV27 and TRBJ2-7; D not resolved. CDR3 length: 13 residues. CDR1 and CDR2 (germline): MNHEY, SMNVEV (reference sequence). The V gene lost 5 bases and the J gene lost 0 bases, with 8 bases spanning the gap. CDR3 bases: TGTGCCAGCAGTCCCCTCGTCTCCTACGAGCAGTACTTC. This translates into CASSPLVSYEQYF.

J is TRBJ1-2 and V is TRBV28, with TRBD1 matching over 7 bases. V shed 9 bases, J shed 7 bases, and the junction held 8 bases outside the gene matches. The CDR3 totals 12 residues. From germline, CDR1 is MDHEN and CDR2 SYDVKM. CDR3 in amino acids: CASLTGSRGYTF. In nucleotides, the CDR3 is TGTGCCAGTTTGACAGGGAGTCGTGGCTACACCTTC.

The genes are TRBV2 and TRBJ1-5; 7 bases agree with TRBD1. Per the germline V gene, CDR1 is SNHLY and CDR2 is FYNNEI. The ends lost 6 bases at V and 5 bases at J; junction bases unmatched: 7. This CDR3 region has 14 residues. CDR3 protein: CASSYDRAYQPQHF. The CDR3 coding sequence is TGTGCCAGCAGCTACGACAGGGCATATCAGCCCCAGCATTTT.

This clone came up once. The V call is TRBV7-8, the J call TRBJ2-7, with TRBD1 matching 9 bases. The germline V gene encodes CDR1 SGHVS and CDR2 FQNEAQ. The trim removed 4 bases at V and 5 bases at J, leaving 12 bases unmatched. The CDR3 consists of 16 residues. The chain's CDR3 is CASSSTAGTGHHEQYF. CDR3 nucleotide sequence: TGTGCCAGCAGCTCGACCGCCGGGACAGGGCACCACGAGCAGTACTTC.

The chain is built from TRBV5-8 and TRBJ1-5, with TRBD1 matching over 8 bases. The CDR3 covers 18 residues. Trimming at V came to 0 bases and at J to 4 bases, leaving 12 bases not matched to a gene. The germline gives CDR1 SGHTS, CDR2 YDEGEE. The DNA for the CDR3 is TGTGCCAGCAGCTTGGTGGTTCAGGGGGCGCGGGCTAATCAGCCCCAGCATTTT. It is translated as CASSLVVQGARANQPQHF.

The chain recombines TRBV19 with TRBJ1-6; D remains ambiguous. Trimming left V 3 bases short and J 11 bases short, with 11 bases between. The CDR3 sequence is 13 residues long. Germline V gives CDR1 LNHDA, CDR2 SQIVND (reference sequence). CDR3 amino acids: CASSIALSAPLHF. For the CDR3, the DNA is TGTGCCAGTAGTATCGCCCTCAGTGCACCCCTCCACTTT. The full variable domain, with the rest looked up from reference TRBV19 and TRBJ1-6, is DGGITQSPKYLFRKEGQNVTLSCEQNLNHDAMYWYRQDPGQGLRLIYYSQIVNDFQKGDIAEGYSVSREKKESFPLTVTSAQKNPTAFYLCASSIALSAPLHFGNGTRLTVT.

To note about this clone: Other DNA sequences in this specimen translate into the identical CDR3. The chain has TRBV2 and TRBJ2-7; 7 nucleotides align to TRBD1. The CDR3 loop spans 13 amino acids. The germline V gene encodes CDR1 SNHLY and CDR2 FYNNEI. The J segment lost 3 bases and the V segment lost 6 bases, leaving 5 bases of the junction unmatched. The CDR3 nucleotides are TGTGCCAGCAGCAAAGACAGGGACTACGAGCAGTACTTC. Protein sequence: CASSKDRDYEQYF.

This clone came up once. This chain joins TRBV9 and TRBJ1-2; TRBD1 agrees at 11 bases. The V gene's germline CDR1 is SGDLS and CDR2 YYNGEE. CDR3 size: 14 residues. With 3 bases clipped from V and 6 bases from J, the junction kept 4 bases outside the gene matches. CDR3 sequence (DNA): TGTGCCAGCAGCGCCCCGGGACAGGGGGATGGCTACACCTTC. Protein: CASSAPGQGDGYTF.

V gene TRBV1 combines with J gene TRBJ2-7; the DNA was not compared with TRBD2, the D call given in the table. TRBV1 is a known pseudogene. This CDR3 has 16 residues. The CDR3 loop reads CTSSPIAEPSSYEQYF. The DNA for the CDR3 is TGCACCAGCAGCCCGATAGCGGAGCCCTCCTCCTACGAGCAGTACTTC.

The chain links TRBV20-1 to TRBJ1-2, with 9 bases identical to TRBD1. CDR3 size: 11 residues. With V trimmed by 6 bases and J by 6 bases, 2 bases remained unmatched. The V gene's germline CDR1 is DFQATT and CDR2 SNEGSKA (reference sequence). CDR3 loop: CSATGGNGYTF. As DNA, the CDR3 is TGCAGTGCAACAGGGGGCAATGGCTACACCTTC.

The genes are TRBV19 and TRBJ1-1, with D hard to call. The CDR3 length is 15 residues. The V gene's germline CDR1 is LNHDA and CDR2 SQIVND (reference sequence). Trimming cost V 4 bases and J 2 bases, with 14 bases left between them. The CDR3 protein is CASSTSLEGNTEAFF. The CDR3 DNA follows: TGTGCCAGTAGTACCTCCCTCGAGGGCAACACTGAAGCTTTCTTT.

Only one count was recorded for this clone. The chain links TRBV28 to TRBJ2-1; the D gene is possibly TRBD2 (6 bases). Germline loops: CDR1 MDHEN, CDR2 SYDVKM. V lost 4 bases and J lost 2, with 24 bases in between. CDR3 length: 19 amino acids. CDR3: CASSCSRDCWRETYNEQFF. In nucleotides, the CDR3 is TGTGCCAGCAGTTGCTCGCGGGATTGTTGGCGGGAAACCTACAATGAGCAGTTCTTC.